This TCR beta chain was observed in a study of Ad26.COV2.S vaccination and SARS-CoV-2 variants. Overall study findings and caveats: Breadth measured for non-spike TCRs was similar across vaccine and placebo recipients. Total T cell responses may have been underestimated by the TCR breadth and depth analyses. Reportedly, spike-specific CD8+ and CD4+ T cell responses achieved substantial breadth once vaccination had taken place. Placebo recipients had lower spike-specific TCR breadth than vaccine recipients.

The table came from immunoSEQ multiplex PCR; TCRdb's copy has only in-frame clones and leaves some out. Counted here are 300,000 to 400,000 clones, about 91% occurring once; the ten biggest clones make up about 3.9%. The CDR3 sequence is 17 residues long. Germline assignment: CDR1 SGHRS and CDR2 YFSETQ. Trimming removed 2 bases from V and 0 bases from J, with 16 bases in between. Comments on this clone: Its antigen is as yet unknown.

The input for sequencing was peripheral blood, taken after recovery from COVID-19. This sequence joins TRBV5-1 and TRBJ2-3, with D uncertain. This receptor was identified in a human donor who had recovered from COVID-19. CDR3 amino acids: CASSFDGPPTSTDTQYF. In DNA form, the CDR3 reads TGCGCCAGCAGCTTCGATGGGCCACCTACCAGCACAGATACGCAGTATTTT.